This passage covers 7 T cell receptor beta chains from one sample sequenced in a study of CD8 T cells in ankylosing spondylitis. Findings and caveats of the study: Within ankylosing spondylitis blood, a TCR beta motif made up of under 10 highly homologous variants appeared to be characteristic.

These receptors' antigens are unknown. TCRdb reanalysed the 5' RACE reads using MiXCR and keeps one entry per CDR3 protein. Here the sample spans 200,000 to 250,000 distinct CDR3 sequences, around 6.6% being singletons. The sample consisted of blood, either unsorted or a sorted T cell fraction (not recorded which). These receptors all come from a male donor with ankylosing spondylitis.

The table lists this clonotype with many counts. The chain employs TRBV6-2 or TRBV6-3 and TRBJ2-7; 7 bases are a match to TRBD2. Trimming cost V 0 bases and J 4 bases; bases outside gene matches: 6. The CDR3 has 15 residues. CDR1 and CDR2 from the germline V gene are MNHEY and SVGEGT. CDR3 coding DNA: TGTGCCAGCAGTTACTCGAAATGGGAGGGTTACGAGCAGTACTTC. It yields the protein CASSYSKWEGYEQYF.

CDR3 bases: TGTGCCAGCAGTTCCCCCTGGGACATCACAAAGGGGCGCATGTTTTTT. Encoded protein: CASSSPWDITKGRMFF. The chain couples TRBV28 to TRBJ1-4, with TRBD1 as a possible D gene (6 bases). The germline V gene has CDR1 MDHEN and CDR2 SYDVKM. The CDR3 is 16 residues long. The V and J ends lost 4 bases and 15 bases respectively, with 27 bases between them.

This clonotype was seen only a few times. J is TRBJ2-1 and V is TRBV28; 14 bases match TRBD2. The CDR3 spans 18 residues. Trimming at V came to 5 bases and at J to 10 bases, leaving 16 bases not matched to a gene. In germline, CDR1 is MDHEN, CDR2 SYDVKM. CDR3 bases: TGTGCCAGCAGTCCACTATTTACGGGACTAGCGGGAGTAGGCGAGCAGTTCTTC. Residues: CASSPLFTGLAGVGEQFF.

This clonotype was detected many times. The rearrangement links TRBV6-1 to TRBJ1-4; 10 bases are a match to TRBD1. CDR3 size: 15 residues. Trimming at V came to 4 bases and at J to 7 bases, leaving 6 bases not matched to a gene. Germline CDR1 MNHNS, CDR2 SASEGT. The CDR3 DNA reads TGTGCCAGCAGTGCCCGGACAGGGGGTGGTGAAAAACTGTTTTTT. It yields the protein CASSARTGGGEKLFF.

This clonotype was seen a handful of times. The chain carries TRBV12-3 or TRBV12-4 and TRBJ2-2; 8 bases agree with TRBD1. This CDR3 comprises 16 residues. Unmatched junction bases numbered 6, after V lost 6 bases and J lost 0 bases. CDR3 in amino acids: CASSRQGWANTGELFF. CDR3 coding DNA: TGTGCCAGCAGCCGACAGGGGTGGGCGAACACCGGGGAGCTGTTTTTT.

This clonotype was seen ten or more times. The chain is built from TRBV4-3 and TRBJ1-6, with 7 positions matching TRBD1. The trim removed 2 bases at V and 10 bases at J, leaving 8 bases unmatched. CDR1 LGHNA and CDR2 YSLEER come from the germline V gene. The CDR3 runs 15 residues. The CDR3 nucleotides read TGCGCCAGCAGCCAACTAACAGGGGAGGGATCACCCCTCCACTTT. Residues: CASSQLTGEGSPLHF.

This clonotype occurred many times. The chain employs TRBV14 and TRBJ2-5, with 10 bases identical to TRBD2. Germline V gene sequence: CDR1 SGHDN, CDR2 FVKESK. V was clipped by 0 bases and J by 1 base; unmatched bases: 5. This CDR3 contains 17 residues. The CDR3 loop is CASSQDGAGGIQETQYF. DNA of the CDR3: TGTGCCAGCAGCCAAGATGGAGCGGGGGGGATCCAAGAGACCCAGTACTTC.